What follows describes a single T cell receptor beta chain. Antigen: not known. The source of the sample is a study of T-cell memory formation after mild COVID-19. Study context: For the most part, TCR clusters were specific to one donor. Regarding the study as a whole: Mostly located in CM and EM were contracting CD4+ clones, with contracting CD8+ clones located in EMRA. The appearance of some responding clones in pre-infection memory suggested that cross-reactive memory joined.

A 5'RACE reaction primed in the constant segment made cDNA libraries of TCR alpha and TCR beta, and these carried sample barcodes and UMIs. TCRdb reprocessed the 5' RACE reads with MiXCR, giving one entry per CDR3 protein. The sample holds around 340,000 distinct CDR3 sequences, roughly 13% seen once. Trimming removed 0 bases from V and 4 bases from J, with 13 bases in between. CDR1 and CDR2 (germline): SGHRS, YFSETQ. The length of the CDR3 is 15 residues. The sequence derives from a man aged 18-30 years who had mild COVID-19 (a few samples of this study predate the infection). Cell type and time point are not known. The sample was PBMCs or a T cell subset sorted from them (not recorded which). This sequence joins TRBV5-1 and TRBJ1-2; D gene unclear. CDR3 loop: CASSLEPTNSYGYTF. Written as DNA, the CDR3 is TGCGCCAGCAGCTTGGAGCCGACGAACTCCTATGGCTACACCTTC.